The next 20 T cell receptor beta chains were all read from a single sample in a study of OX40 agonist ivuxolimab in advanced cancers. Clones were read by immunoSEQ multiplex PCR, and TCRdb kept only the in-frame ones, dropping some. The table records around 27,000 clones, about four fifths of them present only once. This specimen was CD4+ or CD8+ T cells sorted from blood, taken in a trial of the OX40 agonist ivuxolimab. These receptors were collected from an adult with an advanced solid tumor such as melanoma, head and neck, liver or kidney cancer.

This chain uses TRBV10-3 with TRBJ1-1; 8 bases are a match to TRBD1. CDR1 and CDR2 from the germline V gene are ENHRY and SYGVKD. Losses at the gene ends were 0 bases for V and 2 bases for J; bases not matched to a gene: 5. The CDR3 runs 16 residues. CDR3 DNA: TGTGCCATCAGTGAGTCGCCAGGACAGGGTAACACTGAAGCTTTCTTT. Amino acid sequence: CAISESPGQGNTEAFF.

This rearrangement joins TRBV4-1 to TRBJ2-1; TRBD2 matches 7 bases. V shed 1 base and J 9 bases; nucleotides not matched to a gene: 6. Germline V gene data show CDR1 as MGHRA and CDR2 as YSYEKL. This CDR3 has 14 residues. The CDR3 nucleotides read TGCGCCAGCAGCCAAGCGGCGAGCGGGATTGAGCAGTTCTTC. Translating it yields CASSQAASGIEQFF.

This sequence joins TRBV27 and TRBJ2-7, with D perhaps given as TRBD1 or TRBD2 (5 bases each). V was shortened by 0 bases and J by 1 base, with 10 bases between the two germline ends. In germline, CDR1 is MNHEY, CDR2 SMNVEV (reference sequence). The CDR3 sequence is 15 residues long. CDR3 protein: CASSLSGDGSYEQYF. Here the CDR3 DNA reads TGTGCCAGCAGTTTATCCGGGGACGGGTCCTACGAGCAGTACTTC.

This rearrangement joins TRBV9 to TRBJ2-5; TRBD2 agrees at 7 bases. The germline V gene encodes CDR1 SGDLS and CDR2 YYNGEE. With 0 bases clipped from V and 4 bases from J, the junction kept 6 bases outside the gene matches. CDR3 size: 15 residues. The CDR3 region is CASSVATGEGETQYF. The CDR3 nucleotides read TGTGCCAGCAGCGTAGCGACGGGGGAGGGAGAGACCCAGTACTTC.

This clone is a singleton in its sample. The CDR3 is CASSWQSRGGGEQYF. The CDR3 DNA follows: TGTGCCAGCAGCTGGCAGTCGCGGGGCGGGGGCGAGCAGTACTTC. The chain employs TRBV5-4 and TRBJ2-7; 7 bases fit TRBD2. V gave up 3 bases and J gave up 6 bases; unmatched junction bases: 12. The CDR3 totals 15 residues. The germline V gene encodes CDR1 SGHNT and CDR2 YYREEE (reference sequence).

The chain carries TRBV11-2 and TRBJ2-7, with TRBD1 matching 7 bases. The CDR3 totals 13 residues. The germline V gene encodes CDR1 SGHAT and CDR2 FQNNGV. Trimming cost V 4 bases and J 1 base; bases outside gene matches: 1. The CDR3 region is CASSWDSSYEQYF. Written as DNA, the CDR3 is TGTGCCAGCAGCTGGGACAGTTCCTACGAGCAGTACTTC.

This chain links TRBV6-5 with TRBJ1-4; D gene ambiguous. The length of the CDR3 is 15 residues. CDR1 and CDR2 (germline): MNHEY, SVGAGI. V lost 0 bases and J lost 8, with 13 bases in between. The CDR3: CASSYSSGSREKLFF. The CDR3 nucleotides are TGTGCCAGCAGTTACTCGTCAGGTTCTAGAGAAAAACTGTTTTTT.

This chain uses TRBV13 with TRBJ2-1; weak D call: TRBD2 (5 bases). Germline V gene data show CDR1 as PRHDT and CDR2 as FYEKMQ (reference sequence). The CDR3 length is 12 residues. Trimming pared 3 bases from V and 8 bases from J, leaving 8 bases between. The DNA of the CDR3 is TGTGCCAGCAGCTTCACTAGTGATGAGCAGTTCTTC. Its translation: CASSFTSDEQFF.

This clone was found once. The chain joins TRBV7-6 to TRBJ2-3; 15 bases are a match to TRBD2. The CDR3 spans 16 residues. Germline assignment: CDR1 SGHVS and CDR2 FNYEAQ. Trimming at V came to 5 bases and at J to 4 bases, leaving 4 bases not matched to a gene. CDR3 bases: TGTGCCAGCAGCCCCTGGACTAGCGGGAGGGCAGATACGCAGTATTTT. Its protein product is CASSPWTSGRADTQYF.

CDR3 loop: CASSFRREITDTQYF. CDR3 coding DNA: TGTGCCAGCAGTTTTCGCAGGGAGATAACAGATACGCAGTATTTT. The V and J genes are TRBV27 and TRBJ2-3; D tentatively fits TRBD1 or TRBD2 (5 bases each). V lost 3 bases to trimming and J lost 3 bases, with 13 bases between them. The CDR3 is made up of 15 amino acids. The V gene's germline CDR1 is MNHEY and CDR2 SMNVEV (reference sequence).

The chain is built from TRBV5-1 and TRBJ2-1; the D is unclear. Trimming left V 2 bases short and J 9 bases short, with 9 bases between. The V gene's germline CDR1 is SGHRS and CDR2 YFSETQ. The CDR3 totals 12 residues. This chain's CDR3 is CASSFRPGEQFF. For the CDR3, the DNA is TGCGCCAGCAGCTTCCGACCGGGTGAGCAGTTCTTC.

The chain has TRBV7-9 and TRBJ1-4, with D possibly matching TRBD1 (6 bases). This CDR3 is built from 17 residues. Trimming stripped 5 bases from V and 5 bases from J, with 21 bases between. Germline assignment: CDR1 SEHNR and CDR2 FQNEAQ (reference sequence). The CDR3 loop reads CASSVSKGHLLNEKLFF. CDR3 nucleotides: TGTGCCAGCAGCGTTTCAAAGGGACACCTTTTGAATGAAAAACTGTTTTTT. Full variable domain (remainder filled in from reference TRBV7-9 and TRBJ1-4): DTGVSQNPRHKITKRGQNVTFRCDPISEHNRLYWYRQTLGQGPEFLTYFQNEAQLEKSRLLSDRFSAERPKGSFSTLEIQRTEQGDSAMYLCASSVSKGHLLNEKLFFGSGTQLSVL.

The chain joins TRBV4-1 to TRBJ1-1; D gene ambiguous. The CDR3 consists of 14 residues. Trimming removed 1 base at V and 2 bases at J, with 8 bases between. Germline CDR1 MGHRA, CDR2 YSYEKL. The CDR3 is CASSQVSVNTEAFF. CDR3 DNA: TGCGCCAGCAGCCAAGTTTCAGTAAACACTGAAGCTTTCTTT.

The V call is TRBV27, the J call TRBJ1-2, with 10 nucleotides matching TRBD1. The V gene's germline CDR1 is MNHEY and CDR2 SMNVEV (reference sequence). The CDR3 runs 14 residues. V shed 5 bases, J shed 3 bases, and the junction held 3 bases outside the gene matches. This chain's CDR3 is CASSATGGYYGYTF. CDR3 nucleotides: TGTGCCAGCAGTGCGACAGGGGGCTACTATGGCTACACCTTC.

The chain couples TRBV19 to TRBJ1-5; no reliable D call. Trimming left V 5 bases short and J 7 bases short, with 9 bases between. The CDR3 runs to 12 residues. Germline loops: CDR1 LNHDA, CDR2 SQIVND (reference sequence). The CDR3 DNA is TGTGCCAGTAGTCCCCCCACACAGCCCCAGCATTTT. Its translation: CASSPPTQPQHF. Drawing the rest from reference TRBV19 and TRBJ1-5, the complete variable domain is DGGITQSPKYLFRKEGQNVTLSCEQNLNHDAMYWYRQDPGQGLRLIYYSQIVNDFQKGDIAEGYSVSREKKESFPLTVTSAQKNPTAFYLCASSPPTQPQHFGDGTRLSIL.

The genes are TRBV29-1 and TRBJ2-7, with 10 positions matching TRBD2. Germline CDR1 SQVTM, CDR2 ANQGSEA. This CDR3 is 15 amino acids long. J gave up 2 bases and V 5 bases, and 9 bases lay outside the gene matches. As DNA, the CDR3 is TGCAGCGTTAGGTCTAGCGGGAGTATGACCTACGAGCAGTACTTC. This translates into CSVRSSGSMTYEQYF.

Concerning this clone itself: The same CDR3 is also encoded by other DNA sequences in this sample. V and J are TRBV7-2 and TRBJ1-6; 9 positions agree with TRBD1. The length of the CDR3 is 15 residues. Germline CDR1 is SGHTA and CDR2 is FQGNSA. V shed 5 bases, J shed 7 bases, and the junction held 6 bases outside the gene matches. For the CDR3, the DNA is TGTGCCAGCAGCCCGAGGGACAGGGACAATTCACCCCTCCACTTT. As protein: CASSPRDRDNSPLHF.

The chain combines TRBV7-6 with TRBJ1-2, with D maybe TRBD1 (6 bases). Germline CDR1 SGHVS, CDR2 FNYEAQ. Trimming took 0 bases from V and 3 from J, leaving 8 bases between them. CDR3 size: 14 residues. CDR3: CASSLAQGDYGYTF. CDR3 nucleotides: TGTGCCAGCAGCTTAGCACAGGGTGACTATGGCTACACCTTC.

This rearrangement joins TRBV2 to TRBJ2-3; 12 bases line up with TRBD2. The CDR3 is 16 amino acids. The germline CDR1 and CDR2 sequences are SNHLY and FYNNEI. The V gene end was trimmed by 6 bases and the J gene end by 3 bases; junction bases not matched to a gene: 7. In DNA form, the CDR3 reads TGTGCCAGCAGGGCCGGACTAGCGGGACTGACAGATACGCAGTATTTT. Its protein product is CASRAGLAGLTDTQYF.

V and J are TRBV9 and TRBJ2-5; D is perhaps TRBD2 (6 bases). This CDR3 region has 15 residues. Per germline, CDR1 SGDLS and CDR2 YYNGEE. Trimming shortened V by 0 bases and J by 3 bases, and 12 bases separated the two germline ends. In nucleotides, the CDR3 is TGTGCCAGCAGCGTAGGGGGACTGATTAAAGAGACCCAGTACTTC. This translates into CASSVGGLIKETQYF.